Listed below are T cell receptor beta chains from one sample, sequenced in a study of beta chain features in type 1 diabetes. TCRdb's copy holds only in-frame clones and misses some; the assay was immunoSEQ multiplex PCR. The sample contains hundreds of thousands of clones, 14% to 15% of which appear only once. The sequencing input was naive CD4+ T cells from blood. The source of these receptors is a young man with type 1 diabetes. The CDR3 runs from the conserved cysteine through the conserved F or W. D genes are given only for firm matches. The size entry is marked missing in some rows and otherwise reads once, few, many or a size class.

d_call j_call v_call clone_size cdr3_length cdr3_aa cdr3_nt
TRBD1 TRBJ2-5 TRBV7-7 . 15 CASSLGTGGAETQYF TGTGCCAGCAGCTTAGGGACAGGGGGCGCGGAGACCCAGTACTTC
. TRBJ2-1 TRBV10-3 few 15 CAISETGSAYNEQFF TGTGCCATCAGTGAGACAGGGTCCGCCTACAATGAGCAGTTCTTC
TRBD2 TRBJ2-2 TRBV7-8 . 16 CAGPGGEDGGTGELFF TGTGCCGGCCCGGGGGGAGAGGATGGAGGGACCGGGGAGCTGTTTTTT
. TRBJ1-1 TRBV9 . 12 CASSAQVTEAFF TGTGCCAGCAGCGCACAAGTAACTGAAGCTTTCTTT
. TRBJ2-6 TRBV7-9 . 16 CASSLGRRTGANVLTF TGTGCCAGCAGCTTAGGGCGGCGAACTGGGGCCAACGTCCTGACTTTC
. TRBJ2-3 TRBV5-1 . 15 CASRIGGRSTDTQYF TGCGCCAGCAGGATCGGGGGACGGAGCACAGATACGCAGTATTTT
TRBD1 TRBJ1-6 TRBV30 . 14 CARQDRGGNSPLHF TGTGCCCGACAGGACAGGGGAGGAAACTCACCCCTCCACTTT
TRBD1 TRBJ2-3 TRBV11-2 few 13 CASSFQGADTQYF TGTGCCAGCAGCTTTCAGGGGGCAGATACGCAGTATTTT
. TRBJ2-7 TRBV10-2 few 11 CASSGYYEQYF TGCGCCAGCAGTGGTTATTACGAGCAGTACTTC
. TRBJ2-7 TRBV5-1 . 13 CASSLLSGFEQYF TGCGCCAGCAGCCTTCTGAGCGGGTTCGAGCAGTACTTC
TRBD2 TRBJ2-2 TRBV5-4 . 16 CASSLWGLALTGELFF TGTGCCAGCAGCTTGTGGGGACTAGCCCTTACCGGGGAGCTGTTTTTT
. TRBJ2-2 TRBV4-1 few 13 CASSQSQAGELFF TGCGCCAGCAGCCAGTCCCAGGCCGGGGAGCTGTTTTTT
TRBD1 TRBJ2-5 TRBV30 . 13 CAWRGTGKETQYF TGTGCCTGGAGGGGGACAGGGAAAGAGACCCAGTACTTC
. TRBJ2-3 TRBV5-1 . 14 CASSFSGSTDTQYF TGCGCCAGCAGCTTTAGCGGAAGCACAGATACGCAGTATTTT
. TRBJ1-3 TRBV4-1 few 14 CASSFYGLGNTIYF TGCGCCAGCAGCTTTTACGGACTTGGAAACACCATATATTTT
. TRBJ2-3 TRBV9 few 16 CASSAALLSSTDTQYF TGTGCCAGCAGCGCTGCCCTACTTAGTTCCACAGATACGCAGTATTTT
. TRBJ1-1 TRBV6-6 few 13 CASSYGQNTEAFF TGTGCCAGCAGTTACGGCCAGAACACTGAAGCTTTCTTT
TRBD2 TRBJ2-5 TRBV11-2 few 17 CASSPGTSGGAPGTQYF TGTGCCAGCAGCCCCGGCACCAGCGGGGGGGCTCCGGGGACCCAGTACTTC
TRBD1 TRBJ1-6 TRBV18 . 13 CASRQGDNSPLHF TGTGCCAGCCGACAGGGAGATAATTCACCCCTCCACTTT
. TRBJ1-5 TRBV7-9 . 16 CASSSGHGSPNQPQHF TGTGCCAGCAGCTCGGGACACGGATCGCCAAATCAGCCCCAGCATTTT
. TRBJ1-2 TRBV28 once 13 CASSLGGGYGYTF TGTGCCAGCAGTTTGGGGGGTGGCTATGGCTACACCTTC
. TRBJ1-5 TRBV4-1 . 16 CASSQEGRVSNQPQHF TGCGCCAGCAGCCAAGAAGGCAGGGTTAGCAATCAGCCCCAGCATTTT
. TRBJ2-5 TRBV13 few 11 CASSQQETQYF TGTGCCAGCAGCCAACAAGAGACCCAGTACTTC
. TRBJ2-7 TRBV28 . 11 CASSPHYEQYF TGTGCCAGCAGTCCACACTACGAGCAGTACTTC
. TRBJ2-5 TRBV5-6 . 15 CASSWAGGVQETQYF TGTGCCAGCAGCTGGGCTGGAGGAGTTCAAGAGACCCAGTACTTC
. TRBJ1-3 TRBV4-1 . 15 CASSQRGSSGNTIYF TGCGCCAGCAGCCAACGTGGCTCCTCTGGAAACACCATATATTTT
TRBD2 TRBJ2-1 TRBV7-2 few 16 CASSPLLAASYNEQFF TGTGCCAGCAGCCCCCTACTAGCGGCCTCCTACAATGAGCAGTTCTTC